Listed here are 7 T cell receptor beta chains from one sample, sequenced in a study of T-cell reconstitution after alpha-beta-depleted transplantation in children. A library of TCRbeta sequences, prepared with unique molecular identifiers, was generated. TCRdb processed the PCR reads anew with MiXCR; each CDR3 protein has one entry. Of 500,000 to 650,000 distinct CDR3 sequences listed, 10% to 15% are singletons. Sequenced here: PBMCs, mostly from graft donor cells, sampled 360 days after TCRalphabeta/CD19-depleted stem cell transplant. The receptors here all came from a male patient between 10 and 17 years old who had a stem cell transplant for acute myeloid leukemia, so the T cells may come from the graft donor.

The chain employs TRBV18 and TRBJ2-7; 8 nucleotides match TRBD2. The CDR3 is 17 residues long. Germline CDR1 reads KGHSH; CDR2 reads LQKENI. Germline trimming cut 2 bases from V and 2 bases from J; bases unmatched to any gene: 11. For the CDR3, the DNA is TGTGCCAGCTCACCATTCCCCCAGGCTAGCGGGCCCTACGAGCAGTACTTC. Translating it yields CASSPFPQASGPYEQYF.

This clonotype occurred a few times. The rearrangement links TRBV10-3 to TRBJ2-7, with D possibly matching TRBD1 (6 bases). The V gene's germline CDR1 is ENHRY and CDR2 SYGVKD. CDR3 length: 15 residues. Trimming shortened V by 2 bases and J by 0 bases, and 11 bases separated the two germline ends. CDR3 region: CAISENGGSSYEQYF. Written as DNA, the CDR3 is TGTGCCATCAGTGAGAATGGGGGCTCCTCCTACGAGCAGTACTTC.

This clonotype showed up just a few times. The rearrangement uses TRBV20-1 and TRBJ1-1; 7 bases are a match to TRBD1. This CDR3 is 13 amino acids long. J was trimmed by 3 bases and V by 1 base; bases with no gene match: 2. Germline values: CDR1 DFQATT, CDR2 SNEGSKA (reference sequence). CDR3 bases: TGCAGTGCTAGAGGACAGGGATACACTGAAGCTTTCTTT. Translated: CSARGQGYTEAFF.

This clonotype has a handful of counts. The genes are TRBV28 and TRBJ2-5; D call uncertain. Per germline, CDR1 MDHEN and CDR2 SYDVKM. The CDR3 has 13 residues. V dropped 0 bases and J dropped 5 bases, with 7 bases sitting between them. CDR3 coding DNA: TGTGCCAGCAGTTTATGGGGAAGGGAGACCCAGTACTTC. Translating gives CASSLWGRETQYF.

For the CDR3, the DNA is TGTGCCAGTAGCCTGGGACCAAGCTATATCCAGTACTTC. This gives the protein CASSLGPSYIQYF. This sequence joins TRBV19 and TRBJ2-7; D tentatively reads TRBD1 or TRBD2 (5 bases each). V was pared by 6 bases and J by 10 bases, with 19 bases between. Germline CDR1 is LNHDA and CDR2 is SQIVND (reference sequence). The CDR3 is made up of 13 amino acids.

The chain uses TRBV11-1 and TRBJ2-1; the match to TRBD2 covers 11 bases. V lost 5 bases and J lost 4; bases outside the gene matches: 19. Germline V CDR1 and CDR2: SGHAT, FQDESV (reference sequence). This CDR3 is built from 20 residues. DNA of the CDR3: TGTGCCAGCAGCACACCTCGCCAGACTAGCGGGACATTATTGTACAATGAGCAGTTCTTC. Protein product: CASSTPRQTSGTLLYNEQFF. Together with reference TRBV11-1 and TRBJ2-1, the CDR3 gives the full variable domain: EAEVAQSPRYKITEKSQAVAFWCDPISGHATLYWYRQILGQGPELLVQFQDESVVDDSQLPKDRFSAERLKGVDSTLKIQPAELGDSAMYLCASSTPRQTSGTLLYNEQFFGPGTRLTVL.

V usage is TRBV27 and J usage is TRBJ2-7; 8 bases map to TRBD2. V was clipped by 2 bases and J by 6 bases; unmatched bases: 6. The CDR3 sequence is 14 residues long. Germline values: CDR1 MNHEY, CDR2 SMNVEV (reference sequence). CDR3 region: CASSLGTRGAEQYF. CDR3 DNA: TGTGCCAGCAGTTTAGGGACTAGAGGGGCCGAGCAGTACTTC.